These 29 T cell receptor beta chains share one sample of origin, sequenced in a study of CD8 T cells in Susac syndrome. RNA totalling about 0.5 to 1 ug underwent reverse transcription with random hexamers. TCRdb redid the calling of the immunoSEQ multiplex PCR reads with MiXCR, one entry per CDR3 protein. The table includes about 300,000 distinct CDR3 sequences, 70% to 90% detected once. Sequenced material: CD8+ T cells from PBMCs. Every receptor here comes from a human donor with multiple sclerosis.

This sequence joins TRBV4-1 and TRBJ1-1; unclear D gene. CDR1 and CDR2 from the germline V gene are MGHRA and YSYEKL. This CDR3 is 13 amino acids long. Trimming shortened V by 4 bases and J by 4 bases, and 10 bases separated the two germline ends. For the CDR3, the DNA is TGCGCCAGCAGCCCCTCCAGCGGCACTGAAGCTTTCTTT. Translating gives CASSPSSGTEAFF.

The gene calls are TRBV27 and TRBJ2-7; D unresolved. With 0 bases removed from V and 4 bases from J, the gap between germline ends came to 7 bases. Germline V gives CDR1 MNHEY, CDR2 SMNVEV (reference sequence). The CDR3 is made up of 13 amino acids. The CDR3 DNA is TGTGCCAGCAGTTTATCCCAAGATTACGAGCAGTACTTC. Translated: CASSLSQDYEQYF.

V gene TRBV29-1 combines with J gene TRBJ2-1; TRBD1 aligns across 7 bases. V dropped 7 bases and J dropped 0; count of bases not matched to a gene: 6. This CDR3 spans 14 amino acids. Germline V gene data show CDR1 as SQVTM and CDR2 as ANQGSEA. The CDR3 loop reads CSAWTGDSYNEQFF. The DNA for the CDR3 is TGCAGCGCCTGGACAGGAGACTCCTACAATGAGCAGTTCTTC.

This clonotype was observed a single time. The rearrangement joins TRBV9 to TRBJ2-1, with TRBD2 matching over 15 bases. Trimming took 4 bases from V and 2 from J; bases not matched to a gene: 4. Per the germline V gene, CDR1 is SGDLS and CDR2 is YYNGEE. This CDR3 has 17 residues. The CDR3 sequence is CASSPRTSGRAYNEQFF. The CDR3 bases are TGTGCCAGCAGCCCCCGGACTAGCGGGAGGGCCTACAATGAGCAGTTCTTC.

This clonotype has a handful of counts. The V and J genes are TRBV25-1 and TRBJ2-7; 12 nucleotides agree with TRBD2. Germline values: CDR1 MGHDK, CDR2 SYGVNS. The CDR3 is 13 residues long. The CDR3 DNA reads TGTGCAGCGACGACTAGCGGGAGTTCCGAGCAGTACTTC. Amino acid sequence: CAATTSGSSEQYF.

On this clonotype: At one end the junction does not follow the germline gene, possibly because of a read error. The V and J genes are TRBV29-1 and TRBJ1-2; D not resolved. Germline values: CDR1 SQVTM, CDR2 ANQGSEA. The CDR3 consists of 11 residues. CDR3 nucleotide sequence: TGCTGCGTTGAGTCATTTACAGGCTACACCTTC. Translation: CCVESFTGYTF. The variable domain in full, with the rest retrieved from reference TRBV29-1 and TRBJ1-2, is SAVISQKPSRDICQRGTSLTIQCQVDSQVTMMFWYRQQPGQSLTLIATANQGSEATYESGFVIDKFPISRPNLTFSTLTVSNMSPEDSSIYLCCVESFTGYTFGSGTRLTVV.

The V and J genes are TRBV4-1 and TRBJ2-3; 14 bases map to TRBD2. The V and J ends lost 3 bases and 5 bases, in that order; junction bases with no gene match: 7. Germline V lookup: CDR1 MGHRA, CDR2 YSYEKL. The CDR3 is 17 amino acids. The CDR3 sequence is CASSHPGLAGAGDTQYF. CDR3 sequence (DNA): TGCGCCAGCAGCCACCCGGGACTAGCGGGGGCGGGAGATACGCAGTATTTT.

The rearrangement joins TRBV20-1 to TRBJ2-1; 8 bases fit TRBD2. Germline loops: CDR1 DFQATT, CDR2 SNEGSKA (reference sequence). The CDR3 is 12 amino acids. Here the CDR3 DNA reads TGCAGCGGGAGGGCCAGAGCAGATGAGCAGTTCTTC. Protein: CSGRARADEQFF.

The rearrangement links TRBV4-1 to TRBJ2-3; 8 positions match TRBD1. V shed 3 bases and J 2 bases; nucleotides not matched to a gene: 4. The CDR3 totals 15 residues. Germline V gives CDR1 MGHRA, CDR2 YSYEKL. The CDR3 spells CASSQRDRLTDTQYF. The CDR3, as DNA: TGCGCCAGCAGCCAGCGGGACAGGCTCACAGATACGCAGTATTTT.

This clonotype came up once. This chain uses TRBV27 with TRBJ2-5, with D hard to call. The V gene's germline CDR1 is MNHEY and CDR2 SMNVEV (reference sequence). V lost 5 bases, J lost 0 bases, and 13 bases lay in between. This CDR3 spans 15 amino acids. This CDR3 reads CASSSAWTDQETQYF. The CDR3 DNA is TGTGCCAGCAGTAGCGCCTGGACGGACCAAGAGACCCAGTACTTC.

In nucleotides, the CDR3 is TGTGCCAGCAGCCAAGATGGACAGCTTAACTATGGCTACACCTTC. Translated: CASSQDGQLNYGYTF. The rearrangement uses TRBV14 and TRBJ1-2; possibly TRBD1 for D (6 bases). V was pared by 0 bases and J by 1 base, with 9 bases between. This CDR3 is built from 15 residues. Germline assignment: CDR1 SGHDN and CDR2 FVKESK.

The chain combines TRBV7-8 with TRBJ2-2; D might be TRBD1 or TRBD2, each matching 5 bases. This CDR3 is 16 amino acids long. The germline CDR1 and CDR2 sequences are SGHVS and FQNEAQ. Trimming stripped 4 bases from V and 4 bases from J, with 16 bases between. This CDR3 is CASSSTPWGSTGELFF. The CDR3 DNA reads TGTGCCAGCAGCTCCACCCCCTGGGGGAGCACCGGGGAGCTGTTTTTT. The complete variable domain, with remaining parts taken from reference TRBV7-8 and TRBJ2-2, reads GAGVSQSPRYKVAKRGQDVALRCDPISGHVSLFWYQQALGQGPEFLTYFQNEAQLDKSGLPSDRFFAERPEGSVSTLKIQRTQQEDSAVYLCASSSTPWGSTGELFFGEGSRLTVL.

The chain couples TRBV19 to TRBJ2-7, with TRBD2 identical over 7 bases. Germline trimming cut 3 bases from V and 2 bases from J; bases unmatched to any gene: 1. The CDR3 covers 13 residues. Germline assignment: CDR1 LNHDA and CDR2 SQIVND (reference sequence). This CDR3 is CASSIGTTYEQYF. The CDR3 DNA reads TGTGCCAGTAGTATCGGGACTACCTACGAGCAGTACTTC. Combining the CDR3 with reference TRBV19 and TRBJ2-7 gives the whole variable domain DGGITQSPKYLFRKEGQNVTLSCEQNLNHDAMYWYRQDPGQGLRLIYYSQIVNDFQKGDIAEGYSVSREKKESFPLTVTSAQKNPTAFYLCASSIGTTYEQYFGPGTRLTVT.

This chain links TRBV21-1 with TRBJ2-1; TRBD2, as called in the table, went unchecked against the DNA. TRBV21-1 is a recognized pseudogene. The CDR3 loop spans 15 amino acids. The CDR3 here is CGNFLGGLDPNEQFF. In DNA form, the CDR3 reads TGTGGAAACTTCCTCGGGGGACTAGACCCCAATGAGCAGTTCTTC.

The chain carries TRBV3-1 and TRBJ1-2; D ambiguous. Trimming cost V 0 bases and J 4 bases, with 9 bases left between them. Germline assignment: CDR1 LGHDT and CDR2 YNNKEL (reference sequence). This CDR3 is built from 14 residues. CDR3 sequence (DNA): TGTGCCAGCAGCCAAGAGGGCAGCCTCTATGGCTACACCTTC. Encoded protein: CASSQEGSLYGYTF.

The chain uses TRBV6-2 or TRBV6-3 and TRBJ1-1; 8 positions match TRBD1. V shed 6 bases and J 11 bases; nucleotides not matched to a gene: 20. The CDR3 runs to 16 residues. CDR1 is MNHEY, CDR2 SVGEGT, per germline. CDR3 sequence: CASSYNKGQGWWNAFF. In DNA form, the CDR3 reads TGTGCCAGCAGCTATAACAAAGGACAGGGTTGGTGGAATGCTTTCTTT.

The chain links TRBV29-1 to TRBJ2-1, with TRBD2 matching 8 bases. The CDR3 length is 13 residues. Germline V gene lookup returns CDR1 SQVTM and CDR2 ANQGSEA. The CDR3 nucleotides read TGCAGTGTAAGGGGACTAGACTACAATGAGCAGTTCTTC. Protein sequence: CSVRGLDYNEQFF.

The chain uses TRBV29-1 and TRBJ2-3; unclear D gene. In germline, CDR1 is SQVTM, CDR2 ANQGSEA. The CDR3 spans 12 residues. V shed 2 bases and J shed 11 bases, with 14 bases lying between them. CDR3 amino acids: CSVETVLGGQYF. The CDR3 region has the DNA TGCAGCGTTGAAACGGTGCTAGGTGGGCAGTATTTT.

CDR3 residues: CAIGASSQGLTDTQYF. The CDR3 DNA sequence: TGTGCCATCGGGGCCTCATCACAGGGACTCACAGATACGCAGTATTTT. The chain recombines TRBV10-3 with TRBJ2-3; D could derive from TRBD1 or TRBD2 (6 bases each). This CDR3 is built from 16 residues. Trimming removed 8 bases from V and 2 bases from J, with 20 bases in between. In germline, CDR1 is ENHRY, CDR2 SYGVKD.

The chain links TRBV24-1 to TRBJ2-1; no firm D call. The germline V gene has CDR1 KGHDR and CDR2 SFDVKD. The V and J ends lost 1 base and 7 bases respectively, with 7 bases between them. This CDR3 has 13 amino acids. The CDR3 DNA is TGTGCCACCAGTGATTTTCCAGTGAATGAGCAGTTCTTC. Translating gives CATSDFPVNEQFF.

The chain combines TRBV28 with TRBJ1-2; TRBD1 agrees at 10 bases. V was pared by 6 bases and J by 4 bases, with 11 bases of the junction left unmatched. The germline CDR1 and CDR2 sequences are MDHEN and SYDVKM. CDR3 size: 16 residues. CDR3 residues: CASSPYGQGGFYGYTF. The CDR3 DNA is TGTGCCAGCAGCCCCTATGGACAGGGGGGGTTCTATGGCTACACCTTC.

The genes are TRBV12-2 and TRBJ1-5. TRBV12-2 is a documented pseudogene. The CDR3 extends over 16 amino acids. The CDR3 DNA sequence: TGTGCAAGTCGCTTAGTAGGGGAGAGGAGCAATCAGCCCCAGCATTTT. Translating gives CASRLVGERSNQPQHF.

The V call is TRBV3-1, the J call TRBJ2-5, with 8 bases identical to TRBD2. CDR3 length: 18 amino acids. Germline trimming cut 4 bases from V and 5 bases from J; bases unmatched to any gene: 18. The germline V gene has CDR1 LGHDT and CDR2 YNNKEL (reference sequence). The CDR3 DNA reads as TGTGCCAGCAGCCGAGTCGGGGGGGGAGGATATTCTCGGGAGACCCAGTACTTC. It encodes CASSRVGGGGYSRETQYF.

This rearrangement joins TRBV27 to TRBJ2-1; 12 nucleotides agree with TRBD1. The CDR3 contains 18 residues. V was clipped by 5 bases and J by 8 bases; unmatched bases: 16. Germline CDR1 MNHEY, CDR2 SMNVEV (reference sequence). The CDR3 spells CASSIGTGGFLVSHEQFF. As DNA, the CDR3 is TGTGCCAGCAGTATCGGGACAGGGGGCTTTCTAGTTTCCCATGAGCAGTTCTTC.

The J gene is TRBJ2-5, the V gene TRBV13, with a tentative D call TRBD2 (5 bases). Germline V gene data show CDR1 as PRHDT and CDR2 as FYEKMQ (reference sequence). The CDR3 sequence is 14 residues long. Trimming took 2 bases from V and 9 from J, leaving 16 bases between them. The CDR3: CASSLRIGRGSQYF. In DNA form, the CDR3 reads TGTGCCAGCAGCTTAAGGATTGGGCGCGGGTCCCAGTACTTC.

The CDR3 is CASSPPRQGARYGYTF. The CDR3 region has the DNA TGTGCCAGCTCACCACCCCGACAGGGGGCACGATATGGCTACACCTTC. The chain combines TRBV18 with TRBJ1-2, with 10 nucleotides matching TRBD1. Per the germline V gene, CDR1 is KGHSH and CDR2 is LQKENI. V lost 0 bases and J lost 5; bases outside the gene matches: 6. The CDR3 loop spans 16 amino acids.

The J gene is TRBJ2-3, the V gene TRBV9; D may correspond to TRBD1 or TRBD2 (6 bases each). Trimming pared 3 bases from V and 1 base from J, leaving 15 bases between. The CDR3 contains 16 residues. Germline V gene sequence: CDR1 SGDLS, CDR2 YYNGEE. The CDR3: CASSAYGGGGTDTQYF. In DNA form, the CDR3 reads TGTGCCAGCAGCGCCTATGGAGGGGGTGGCACAGATACGCAGTATTTT.

This clonotype appeared a few times. This chain connects TRBV20-1 to TRBJ1-5; TRBD1 is a possible D gene (5 bases). Germline V gene sequence: CDR1 DFQATT, CDR2 SNEGSKA (reference sequence). This CDR3 is 19 amino acids long. Trimming shortened V by 1 base and J by 0 bases, and 22 bases separated the two germline ends. CDR3 region: CSARVKGFEGFYSNQPQHF. CDR3 sequence (DNA): TGCAGTGCTAGAGTCAAGGGTTTTGAGGGGTTTTATAGCAATCAGCCCCAGCATTTT.

This clonotype was detected once. The chain is built from TRBV30 and TRBJ1-1, with 8 bases lining up with TRBD1. The CDR3 extends over 14 amino acids. Looked up from germline, CDR1 is GTSNPN and CDR2 is SVGIG (reference sequence). Trimming removed 6 bases from V and 1 base from J; junction bases left unmatched: 7. This chain's CDR3 is CACSLGTGNTEAFF. The CDR3 nucleotides are TGTGCCTGTTCATTAGGGACAGGGAACACTGAAGCTTTCTTT. The whole variable domain, filled in from reference TRBV30 and TRBJ1-1, reads SQTIHQWPATLVQPVGSPLSLECTVEGTSNPNLYWYRQAAGRGLQLLFYSVGIGQISSEVPQNLSASRPQDRQFILSSKKLLLSDSGFYLCACSLGTGNTEAFFGQGTRLTVV.